This T cell receptor beta chain originates from a study of vaccination effects on CD4 cells after COVID-19. The overall study: Participants got two doses of BNT162b2 or mRNA-1273 vaccine.

Profiled with immunoSEQ multiplex PCR; TCRdb holds only in-frame clones, not every one. The sample lists about 39,000 clones, about 80% occurring once. Study findings and constraints: The study enrolled few convalescent patients and sampled no early post-infection timepoints. Clones induced by infection and by vaccine showed marked clonal contraction late after vaccination.

Researchers isolated CD4+ T cells once approximately eleven days of culture had elapsed. The germline V and J ends were trimmed by 5 bases and 0 bases, with 11 bases remaining between them. The CDR3 is made up of 14 amino acids. Germline V gives CDR1 SQVTM, CDR2 ANQGSEA. On this clone: Its target is not known.

The chain is built from TRBV29-1 and TRBJ1-5; D gene unclear. This TCR came from a human donor who received a COVID-19 vaccine. Sequencing used CD4+ T cells from PBMCs cultured without peptide, obtained before COVID-19 vaccination. The CDR3 region has the DNA TGCAGCGTTCTCACGGAAAATAGCAATCAGCCCCAGCATTTT. It is translated as CSVLTENSNQPQHF.